Reported below is one TCR beta chain. The antigen remains unidentified. Germline V gene data show CDR1 as SEHNR and CDR2 as FQNEAQ (reference sequence). The CDR3 loop spans 13 amino acids. Carrying UMI labels, the TRB cDNA libraries were prepared through 5' RACE. TCRdb re-called the 5' RACE reads; one entry per CDR3 protein, DNA not given. This sample's clone table lists some 130,000 distinct CDR3 sequences. The data stem from a study of CXCR3-negative and CXCR3-positive naive CD8 T cells. Among CD8+ T cells, naive ones were CD45RO-CCR7+CD27+CD95-. Whole-study findings and limits: TRBV-TRBJ usage matched between naive CXCR3-negative and CXCR3-positive cells but not between memory cells. TRB CDR3s were more hydrophobic in CXCR3-positive than in CXCR3-negative naive cells. Comparably high diversity was seen in both naive subsets, and much lower diversity in memory CD8+ cells.

This chain uses TRBV7-9 with TRBJ2-2. The receptor was isolated from a human donor in good health. Some clones in this sample may be carry-over from other donors' samples. The source material was naive CXCR3- CD8+ T cells from blood. Subset specified: CD45RO-CCR7+CD27+CD95- naive CD8+ T cells lacking CXCR3 (TNR3-). This CDR3 is CARHVADTGELFF.